The 2 T cell receptor beta chains below all came from one sample that was sequenced in a study of cytomegalovirus exposure and HLA in healthy donors. In the PCR, 60 Vbeta and 13 Jbeta primers were used. The data were produced by immunoSEQ multiplex PCR, yet TCRdb's version contains in-frame clones alone and is incomplete. The listing records approximately 110,000 clones. Sequencing was performed on PBMCs. The receptor source for this set is a man aged 35-49 years in good health and CMV-seronegative.

This chain uses TRBV7-9 with TRBJ2-5, with 13 nucleotides matching TRBD2. CDR3 length equals 14 residues. The ends lost 5 bases at V and 4 bases at J; junction bases unmatched: 1. Germline CDR1 SEHNR, CDR2 FQNEAQ (reference sequence). The CDR3 region has the DNA TGTGCCAGCAGCCGACTAGCGGGAGGAGAGACCCAGTACTTC. It specifies CASSRLAGGETQYF.

The rearrangement joins TRBV6-1 to TRBJ1-5; D is unresolved. The CDR3 loop spans 15 amino acids. The germline V and J ends were trimmed by 4 bases and 8 bases, with 18 bases remaining between them. CDR1 is MNHNS, CDR2 SASEGT, per germline. The CDR3 protein is CASSGYPGGSEPQHF. In nucleotides, the CDR3 is TGTGCCAGCAGTGGATACCCGGGAGGGTCAGAGCCCCAGCATTTT.